The rows below give T cell receptor beta chains drawn from one sample of a study of cytomegalovirus exposure and HLA in healthy donors. TCRdb's table, derived via immunoSEQ multiplex PCR, lists solely in-frame clones and lacks some. The sample includes more than 100,000 clones, over 60% of them seen just once. Sequencing was done on a sample of PBMCs. The receptors here all came from a human donor in good health. The CDR3 runs from the conserved cysteine through the conserved F or W. Fields, in order: J gene, clone size, V gene, D gene, CDR3 DNA, CDR3 protein. D genes are given only for firm matches. Where a row states a size, it is once, few, many or the class of an expanded clone; other rows omit it.

J: TRBJ1-1; size: -; V: TRBV6-1; D: TRBD1; DNA: TGTGCCAGCAGGAGGGGACAGGGTGACACTGAAGCTTTCTTT; CDR3: CASRRGQGDTEAFF
J: TRBJ1-1; size: -; V: TRBV6-5; D: -; DNA: TGTGCCTCAGGGGCAGGGGATGGAGCTTTCTTT; CDR3: CASGAGDGAFF
J: TRBJ1-3; size: -; V: TRBV7-2; D: TRBD1; DNA: TGTGCCAGCAGCCGGACAGGGGCTGGAAACACCATATATTTT; CDR3: CASSRTGAGNTIYF
J: TRBJ2-1; size: -; V: TRBV7-2; D: TRBD1; DNA: TGTGCCAGCAGCCCGGGACAGGGGGCGGTTGAGCAGTTCTTC; CDR3: CASSPGQGAVEQFF
J: TRBJ2-1; size: -; V: TRBV5-6; D: -; DNA: TGTGCCAGCAGCCCGATGGGTTTGGAGGGCTCCTACAATGAGCAGTTCTTC; CDR3: CASSPMGLEGSYNEQFF
J: TRBJ1-2; size: -; V: TRBV5-1; D: -; DNA: TGCGCCAGCCATCCCGACAGTAACTATGGCTACACCTTC; CDR3: CASHPDSNYGYTF
J: TRBJ2-5; size: few; V: TRBV7-8; D: -; DNA: TGTGCCAGCGCGGAAATAGGGGGGGTCCGGGAGACCCAGTACTTC; CDR3: CASAEIGGVRETQYF
J: TRBJ1-6; size: -; V: TRBV6-8; D: TRBD1; DNA: TGTGCCAGCAGACCCGGACAGGGGTTGGAGAATTCACCCCTCCACTTT; CDR3: CASRPGQGLENSPLHF
J: TRBJ1-4; size: -; V: TRBV5-1; D: TRBD1; DNA: TGCGCCAGCAGCTACGGACCGGGACAGGGGTATGAAAAACTGTTTTTT; CDR3: CASSYGPGQGYEKLFF
J: TRBJ2-1; size: few; V: TRBV2; D: TRBD2; DNA: TGTGCCAGCTGGGGGGGGGAGGGGATCAATGAGCAGTTCTTC; CDR3: CASWGGEGINEQFF
J: TRBJ2-5; size: -; V: TRBV28; D: TRBD1; DNA: TGTGCCAGCAATCTCGACAGGGGGCTAGGGGAGCAGTACTTC; CDR3: CASNLDRGLGEQYF
J: TRBJ2-5; size: -; V: TRBV2; D: TRBD1; DNA: TGTGCCAGCAGTGAAACCCAGGGGGCTGTTGGGACCCAGTACTTC; CDR3: CASSETQGAVGTQYF
J: TRBJ2-6; size: -; V: TRBV5-1; D: TRBD2; DNA: TGCGCCAGCAGCCGGGAGGGGGGGACTGGGGCCAACGTCCTGACTTTC; CDR3: CASSREGGTGANVLTF
J: TRBJ1-5; size: -; V: TRBV7-8; D: -; DNA: TGTGCCAGCAGCTTAGGGGCCGATCAGCCCCAGCATTTT; CDR3: CASSLGADQPQHF
J: TRBJ2-2; size: -; V: TRBV4-1; D: -; DNA: TGCGCCAGCAGCCAGACAGAGGAGGAGGGCACCGGGGAGCTGTTTTTT; CDR3: CASSQTEEEGTGELFF
J: TRBJ1-3; size: -; V: TRBV18; D: TRBD1; DNA: TGTGCCAGCTCACCGGACGTCGACAGGGAAAACACCATATATTTT; CDR3: CASSPDVDRENTIYF
J: TRBJ2-3; size: few; V: TRBV9; D: TRBD2; DNA: TGTGCCAGCAGCCCAGGGACTAGCGGCACAGATACGCAGTATTTT; CDR3: CASSPGTSGTDTQYF
J: TRBJ1-1; size: -; V: TRBV5-1; D: -; DNA: TGCGCCAGCAGCTCCAATGGGGCCTATGGGAACACTGAAGCTTTCTTT; CDR3: CASSSNGAYGNTEAFF
J: TRBJ1-2; size: -; V: TRBV15; D: TRBD1; DNA: TGTGCCACCAGCTCCAGGATCACAGGGGAGGGCTACACCTTC; CDR3: CATSSRITGEGYTF
J: TRBJ2-7; size: -; V: TRBV28; D: TRBD2; DNA: TGTGCCAGCGGATGGGGCGGGAGCGTCTACGAGCAGTACTTC; CDR3: CASGWGGSVYEQYF
J: TRBJ1-3; size: many; V: TRBV5-4; D: -; DNA: TGTGCCAGCGCCATTTCGAGCTCTGGAAACACCATATATTTT; CDR3: CASAISSSGNTIYF
J: TRBJ2-7; size: -; V: TRBV2; D: -; DNA: TGTGCCAGCAGCCAAGGGGTTTACTACGAGCAGTACTTC; CDR3: CASSQGVYYEQYF
J: TRBJ2-7; size: -; V: TRBV6-1; D: -; DNA: TGTGCCAGCAGTCCCAATACAGTCTACGAGCAGTACTTC; CDR3: CASSPNTVYEQYF
J: TRBJ1-2; size: -; V: TRBV28; D: TRBD1; DNA: TGTGCCAGCTACCCAGGGACAGCAAACTATGGCTACACCTTC; CDR3: CASYPGTANYGYTF
J: TRBJ2-3; size: -; V: TRBV5-1; D: -; DNA: TGCGCCAGCAGCTTGGGGCAGACTAGCACAGATACGCAGTATTTT; CDR3: CASSLGQTSTDTQYF
J: TRBJ1-2; size: -; V: TRBV11-2; D: TRBD1; DNA: TGTGCCAGCAGCTCATGGACAGGGGGAGATGGCTACACCTTC; CDR3: CASSSWTGGDGYTF
J: TRBJ2-2; size: -; V: TRBV18; D: TRBD2; DNA: TGTGCCAGCTCACCAGCCAGCGGGAGTTTAAGGGAGCTGTTTTTT; CDR3: CASSPASGSLRELFF
J: TRBJ2-1; size: -; V: TRBV6-1; D: TRBD2; DNA: TGTGCCAGCAGTGAACGGAGCGGGAGCCCCAATGAGCAGTTCTTC; CDR3: CASSERSGSPNEQFF
J: TRBJ1-5; size: few; V: TRBV7-9; D: -; DNA: TGTGCCAGCAGCTTCAGGGATCAGCCCCAGCATTTT; CDR3: CASSFRDQPQHF
J: TRBJ1-2; size: -; V: TRBV5-1; D: TRBD1; DNA: TGCGCCAGCAGCTTGGGGCCAGGGGGGAATGGCTACACCTTC; CDR3: CASSLGPGGNGYTF
J: TRBJ1-2; size: -; V: TRBV9; D: TRBD1; DNA: TGTGCCAGCAGCGTAGATGTAGGGGGCCGAGGCTACACCTTC; CDR3: CASSVDVGGRGYTF
J: TRBJ2-1; size: -; V: TRBV10-3; D: TRBD2; DNA: TGTGCCATCAGTGAGTCGATGCTAGCGGACTCCTACAATGAGCAGTTCTTC; CDR3: CAISESMLADSYNEQFF
J: TRBJ1-3; size: few; V: TRBV30; D: -; DNA: TGTGCCTGGAGGTCCCCAGGGGACACCATATATTTT; CDR3: CAWRSPGDTIYF
J: TRBJ2-3; size: -; V: TRBV25-1; D: TRBD2; DNA: TGTGCCAGCAGTGACCCCGGGACTAGCATCACAGATACGCAGTATTTT; CDR3: CASSDPGTSITDTQYF
J: TRBJ1-1; size: -; V: TRBV25-1; D: -; DNA: TGTGCCAGCAGTGAATCTACTGAAGCTTTCTTT; CDR3: CASSESTEAFF
J: TRBJ2-7; size: -; V: TRBV2; D: TRBD2; DNA: TGTGCCAGCGTGAGCTCCCTAGCGGGAGGTTCCTACGAGCAGTACTTC; CDR3: CASVSSLAGGSYEQYF